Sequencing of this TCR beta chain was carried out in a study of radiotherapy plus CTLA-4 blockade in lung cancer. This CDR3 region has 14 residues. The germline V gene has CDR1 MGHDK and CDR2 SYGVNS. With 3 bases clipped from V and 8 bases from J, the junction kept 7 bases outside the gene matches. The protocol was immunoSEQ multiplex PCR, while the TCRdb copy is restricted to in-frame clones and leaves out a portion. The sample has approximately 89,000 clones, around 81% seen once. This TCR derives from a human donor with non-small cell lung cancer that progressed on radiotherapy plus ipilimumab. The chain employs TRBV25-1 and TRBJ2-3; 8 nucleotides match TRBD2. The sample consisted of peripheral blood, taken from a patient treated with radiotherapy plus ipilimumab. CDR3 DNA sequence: TGTGCCAGCAGTGATGGCGGGAGGATAGGTACGCAGTATTTT. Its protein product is CASSDGGRIGTQYF.